This T cell receptor (beta chain) derives from a study of response to subunit inactivated influenza vaccine. This clonotype was detected a few times. Trimming removed 4 bases at V and 9 bases at J, with 14 bases between. Germline-derived CDR1 and CDR2 are SGHRS and YFSETQ. The CDR3 has 14 amino acids. A single record per CDR3 protein comes from TCRdb applying MiXCR to the RT-PCR reads. The repertoire holds more than 600,000 distinct CDR3 sequences, with around 18% as singletons. The material sequenced was PBMCs from blood, taken 5 days after vaccination. The origin of this receptor is a man in his fifties who received an inactivated influenza vaccine. The V gene is TRBV5-1, the J gene TRBJ1-6; D is ambiguous. CDR3 DNA: TGCGCCAGCAGCGGCACAGTGGGAGGTTCACCCCTCCACTTT. Its translation: CASSGTVGGSPLHF.